The 9 T cell receptor beta chains below all came from one sample that was sequenced in a study of neurological immune-mediated disorders. TCRdb re-derived calls from the 5' RACE reads in MiXCR, one entry per CDR3 protein. The sample lists about 120,000 distinct CDR3 sequences, roughly 3.2% occurring once. The sample comprised PBMCs. Receptors originate from a woman aged 25 to 39 with multiple sclerosis.

This clonotype was seen a few times. The chain combines TRBV5-1 with TRBJ1-2; 10 positions agree with TRBD1. J was trimmed by 4 bases and V by 4 bases; bases with no gene match: 10. Germline lookup yields CDR1 SGHRS and CDR2 YFSETQ. The CDR3 runs to 16 residues. As DNA, the CDR3 is TGCGCCAGCAGCCCGGGACAGGGGCAACTAGGCTATGGCTACACCTTC. The encoded protein is CASSPGQGQLGYGYTF.

This clonotype occurred many times. V usage is TRBV7-2 and J usage is TRBJ1-2; D is unresolved. The CDR3 is 15 residues long. V lost 1 base and J lost 3, with 12 bases in between. CDR1 and CDR2 (germline): SGHTA, FQGNSA. CDR3: CASSLVRGSDYGYTF. The DNA for the CDR3 is TGTGCCAGCAGCTTAGTTCGGGGATCTGACTATGGCTACACCTTC.

This clonotype came up many times. This rearrangement joins TRBV15 to TRBJ1-2; D perhaps matches TRBD1 (5 bases). The CDR3 length is 13 residues. Between the trimmed V and J ends, which lost 6 bases and 11 bases, there was a span of 19 bases. Germline lookup yields CDR1 LNHNV and CDR2 YYDKDF (reference sequence). The CDR3 region is CATSWGEYVGYTF. The CDR3 coding sequence is TGTGCCACCAGTTGGGGCGAGTACGTCGGGTACACCTTC. Using reference TRBV15 and TRBJ1-2 for the parts outside the CDR3, the full variable domain is DAMVIQNPRYQVTQFGKPVTLSCSQTLNHNVMYWYQQKSSQAPKLLFHYYDKDFNNEADTPDNFQSRRPNTSFCFLDIRSPGLGDTAMYLCATSWGEYVGYTFGSGTRLTVV.

This clonotype was seen many times. This sequence joins TRBV10-3 and TRBJ1-1, with 8 nucleotides matching TRBD1. Germline V gives CDR1 ENHRY, CDR2 SYGVKD. V was clipped by 0 bases and J by 3 bases; unmatched bases: 3. The CDR3 is 15 amino acids. The DNA of the CDR3 is TGTGCCATCAGTGAGTCGACAGGGGACGACACTGAAGCTTTCTTT. It encodes CAISESTGDDTEAFF.

This clonotype was seen repeatedly, ten times or more. The V and J genes are TRBV7-8 and TRBJ1-2; 8 nucleotides agree with TRBD1. With 1 base clipped from V and 6 bases from J, the junction kept 13 bases outside the gene matches. In germline, CDR1 is SGHVS, CDR2 FQNEAQ. The CDR3 contains 17 residues. CDR3 region: CASSLVKGQGGFDGYTF. In DNA, the CDR3 is TGTGCCAGCAGCTTAGTGAAAGGACAGGGTGGGTTCGATGGCTACACCTTC. The whole variable domain, remainder taken from reference TRBV7-8 and TRBJ1-2, is GAGVSQSPRYKVAKRGQDVALRCDPISGHVSLFWYQQALGQGPEFLTYFQNEAQLDKSGLPSDRFFAERPEGSVSTLKIQRTQQEDSAVYLCASSLVKGQGGFDGYTFGSGTRLTVV.

This clonotype was counted at least ten times. This chain uses TRBV7-9 with TRBJ2-6, with D possibly TRBD2 on 5 matching bases. The CDR3 is 17 amino acids. Trimming left V 7 bases short and J 1 base short, with 17 bases between. Germline loops: CDR1 SEHNR, CDR2 FQNEAQ (reference sequence). The CDR3 loop is CASTPHIRGSGANVLTF. In nucleotides, the CDR3 is TGTGCCAGCACCCCCCATATTCGGGGATCTGGGGCCAACGTCCTGACTTTC.

This clonotype was seen a handful of times. The chain is built from TRBV6-6 and TRBJ2-2, with unresolved D. Germline V gene data show CDR1 as MNHNY and CDR2 as SVGAGI (reference sequence). This CDR3 contains 14 residues. Trimming shortened V by 7 bases and J by 4 bases, and 13 bases separated the two germline ends. CDR3 sequence: CASNRLEVTGELFF. The CDR3 DNA sequence: TGTGCCAGCAACCGGTTAGAGGTCACCGGGGAGCTGTTTTTT.

There are many counts of this clonotype. The chain links TRBV20-1 to TRBJ1-4, with 7 bases matching TRBD1. Germline V gene data show CDR1 as DFQATT and CDR2 as SNEGSKA (reference sequence). V shed 6 bases, J shed 3 bases, and the junction held 10 bases outside the gene matches. CDR3 length equals 15 residues. As DNA, the CDR3 is TGCAGTGCCCATAGACAGGGAGGGCCTAATGAAAAACTGTTTTTT. This encodes CSAHRQGGPNEKLFF.

This clonotype has a count of ten or more. The chain carries TRBV7-9 and TRBJ1-1; TRBD1 is a possible D gene (6 bases). V lost 5 bases, J lost 9 bases, and 13 bases lay in between. This CDR3 comprises 12 residues. Germline V gene data show CDR1 as SEHNR and CDR2 as FQNEAQ (reference sequence). This CDR3 is CASSAWTAKAFF. CDR3 in DNA: TGTGCCAGCAGCGCCTGGACAGCCAAAGCTTTCTTT.